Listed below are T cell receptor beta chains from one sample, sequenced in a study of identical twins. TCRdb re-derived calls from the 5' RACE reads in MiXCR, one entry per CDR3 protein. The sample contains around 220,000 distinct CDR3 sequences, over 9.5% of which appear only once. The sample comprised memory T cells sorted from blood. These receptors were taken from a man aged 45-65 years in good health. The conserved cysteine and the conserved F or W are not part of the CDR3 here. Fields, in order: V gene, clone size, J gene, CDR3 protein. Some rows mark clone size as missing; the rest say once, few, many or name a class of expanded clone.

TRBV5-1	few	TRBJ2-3	ASSGQSSTDTQY
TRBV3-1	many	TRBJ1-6	ASRGQGVFPLH
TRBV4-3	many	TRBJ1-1	ASSQVEGANTEAF
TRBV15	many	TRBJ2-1	ATSRDLGRNEQF
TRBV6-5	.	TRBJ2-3	ASSYYTGGTDTQY
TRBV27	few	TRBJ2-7	ASSYLGASYEQY
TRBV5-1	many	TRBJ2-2	ASSFAQGAGGELF
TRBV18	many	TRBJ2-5	ASSQNKQETQY
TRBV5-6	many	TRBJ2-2	ASSFSEGTDTGELF
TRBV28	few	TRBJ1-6	ASSFIPGNSPLH
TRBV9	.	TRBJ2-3	ASSVASATDTQY
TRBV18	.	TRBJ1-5	ASSPAAGAKQPQH
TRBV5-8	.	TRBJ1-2	ASSQVSGYT
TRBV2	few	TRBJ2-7	ANSQGRQEQY
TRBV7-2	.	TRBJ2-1	ASSPSGTPYNEQF